The 7 T cell receptor beta chains listed next were all sequenced from one sample in a study of read filtering for tumor transcriptome and immune sequencing (TCRdb year 2020). Sequencing used an Illumina HiSeq 4000. TCR libraries were constructed from approximately 390 ng RNA using the Immunoverse kit, and molecular barcoded adaptors covering alpha/delta and beta/gamma chains were employed. The raw public reads went through TCRdb reprocessing: fastp at Q25, MiXCR clone calling, in-frame beta chains kept. Records with the same CDR3 protein are collapsed into one entry carrying the most frequent genes and DNA. The sample profile shows around 41,000 distinct CDR3 sequences; less than 15% of them were found once. Roughly 18% of the sample belongs to the ten largest clones. The sample comprised a population of CD138-negative cells sorted from bone marrow. What the cell subset or site label conveys for this sample: bone marrow mononuclear cells depleted of CD138+ plasma/myeloma cells by negative magnetic selection. The receptors stem from a donor aged 40 or over with multiple myeloma.

This clonotype showed up many times. This chain joins TRBV20-1 and TRBJ2-2; D may be TRBD2 (5 bases). The germline V and J ends were trimmed by 4 bases and 2 bases, with 11 bases remaining between them. The CDR3 loop spans 14 amino acids. In germline, CDR1 is DFQATT, CDR2 SNEGSKA (reference sequence). In DNA form, the CDR3 reads TGCAGTGCTACATGGTCGGGAAACACCGGGGAGCTGTTTTTT. Protein: CSATWSGNTGELFF.

This clonotype showed up many times. The V call is TRBV5-5, the J call TRBJ2-7; TRBD1 aligns across 11 bases. Trimming at V came to 2 bases and at J to 3 bases, leaving 4 bases not matched to a gene. Germline V CDR1 and CDR2: SGHKS, YYEKEE (reference sequence). This CDR3 has 15 residues. CDR3 sequence: CASSFAGTGGYEQYF. CDR3 DNA sequence: TGTGCCAGCAGCTTCGCCGGGACAGGGGGCTACGAGCAGTACTTC.

This clonotype was recorded at least ten times. This chain uses TRBV28 with TRBJ2-5; 9 positions agree with TRBD1. V dropped 4 bases and J dropped 5; count of bases not matched to a gene: 11. This CDR3 spans 16 amino acids. CDR1 MDHEN and CDR2 SYDVKM come from the germline V gene. CDR3 in DNA: TGTGCCAGCAGTTCGCACCGGGACAGGGTCTGGGAGACCCAGTACTTC. Amino acids: CASSSHRDRVWETQYF. Supplemented by reference TRBV28 and TRBJ2-5, the full variable domain reads DVKVTQSSRYLVKRTGEKVFLECVQDMDHENMFWYRQDPGLGLRLIYFSYDVKMKEKGDIPEGYSVSREKKERFSLILESASTNQTSMYLCASSSHRDRVWETQYFGPGTRLLVL.

This clonotype was counted at least ten times. J is TRBJ2-1 and V is TRBV7-2, with 10 bases fitting TRBD2. Germline CDR1 SGHTA, CDR2 FQGNSA. This CDR3 spans 17 amino acids. The V gene end was trimmed by 5 bases and the J gene end by 5 bases; junction bases not matched to a gene: 12. DNA of the CDR3: TGTGCCAGCAGCCCAAGGACTAGCGGCTCATCACACAATGAGCAGTTCTTC. It is translated as CASSPRTSGSSHNEQFF.

This clonotype was found many times. The chain recombines TRBV29-1 with TRBJ1-1, with D unclear. Per the germline V gene, CDR1 is SQVTM and CDR2 is ANQGSEA. Trimming took off 3 bases at V and 10 bases at J, with 12 bases between the two ends. This CDR3 region has 11 residues. CDR3 residues: CSVEEGERAFF. The CDR3 nucleotides read TGCAGCGTTGAGGAAGGTGAACGAGCTTTCTTT.

This clonotype occurred many times. The gene calls are TRBV20-1 and TRBJ2-3; tentatively, D is TRBD2 (5 bases). Germline CDR1 is DFQATT and CDR2 is SNEGSKA (reference sequence). CDR3 length equals 14 residues. V lost 6 bases to trimming and J lost 1 base, with 14 bases between them. The CDR3 region is CSAERAFGTDTQYF. Written as DNA, the CDR3 is TGCAGTGCGGAGAGGGCTTTTGGCACAGATACGCAGTATTTT.

As to this clonotype: At one boundary the junction diverges from the germline segment, which might be a read error. The rearrangement uses TRBV7-4 and TRBJ1-2, with D unresolved. This CDR3 contains 14 residues. Looked up from germline, CDR1 is SGHVT and CDR2 is SQSDAQ. Here the CDR3 reads CGSTEGCIWYGHTF. CDR3 coding DNA: TGTGGCAGCACTGAGGGCTGTATTTGGTATGGCCACACCTTC.